One sample yielded the 17 T cell receptor beta chains listed below, sequenced in a study of T cell responses to AZD1222 COVID-19 vaccine. TCRdb's table, derived via immunoSEQ multiplex PCR, lists solely in-frame clones and lacks some. The data show approximately 100,000 clones, 85% to 90% seen once. The sample consisted of peripheral blood, taken on day 0 of AZD1222 vaccination. These receptors were taken from an adult in good health.

The chain is built from TRBV5-5 and TRBJ2-4, with D possibly being TRBD1 (6 bases). Germline V gene data show CDR1 as SGHKS and CDR2 as YYEKEE (reference sequence). Trimming took 1 base from V and 3 from J, leaving 14 bases between them. This CDR3 spans 16 amino acids. CDR3 bases: TGTGCCAGCAGCTTGTTTTCAGGGGATAACAAAAACATTCAGTACTTC. It encodes CASSLFSGDNKNIQYF.

The V and J genes are TRBV5-1 and TRBJ2-3, with D perhaps matching TRBD1 or TRBD2 (6 bases each). The germline V gene encodes CDR1 SGHRS and CDR2 YFSETQ. Between the trimmed V and J ends, which lost 6 bases and 6 bases, there was a span of 17 bases. The CDR3 has 14 amino acids. The CDR3 loop is CASTRSGAEDTQYF. Written as DNA, the CDR3 is TGCGCCAGCACTCGATCGGGGGCGGAGGATACGCAGTATTTT.

The chain combines TRBV2 with TRBJ1-2, with no clear D. From germline, CDR1 is SNHLY and CDR2 FYNNEI. There are 13 residues in the CDR3. V was shortened by 2 bases and J by 4 bases, with 8 bases between the two germline ends. In nucleotides, the CDR3 is TGTGCCAGCAGTGAAACAGAACCCTATGGCTACACCTTC. Its translation is CASSETEPYGYTF.

This rearrangement joins TRBV6-5 to TRBJ1-3, with 7 bases that match TRBD1. The germline gives CDR1 MNHEY, CDR2 SVGAGI. This CDR3 comprises 14 residues. Trimming removed 5 bases from V and 4 bases from J; junction bases left unmatched: 5. The CDR3: CASSTRQGGNTIYF. CDR3 in DNA: TGTGCCAGCAGTACCCGACAGGGAGGAAACACCATATATTTT.

The chain has TRBV5-4 and TRBJ1-3; a possible D gene is TRBD1 (6 bases). CDR1 is SGHNT and CDR2 is YYREEE in the germline V gene (reference sequence). Trimming shortened V by 3 bases and J by 10 bases, and 17 bases separated the two germline ends. CDR3 length equals 14 residues. The CDR3 sequence: CASSSEQGGRTIYF. The CDR3 DNA reads TGTGCCAGCAGCTCCGAACAGGGAGGTCGGACCATATATTTT.

The chain couples TRBV30 to TRBJ2-3; D gene ambiguous. Germline V CDR1 and CDR2: GTSNPN, SVGIG (reference sequence). V gave up 1 base and J gave up 1 base, with 15 bases separating them. The length of the CDR3 is 16 residues. For the CDR3, the DNA is TGTGCCTGGAGTGGCCTCCTCCGAGCTGGCACAGATACGCAGTATTTT. Its translation: CAWSGLLRAGTDTQYF.

This chain connects TRBV3-1 (or the pseudogene TRBV3-2) to TRBJ2-7; 10 nucleotides match TRBD1. The CDR3 extends over 13 amino acids. The trim removed 3 bases at V and 7 bases at J, leaving 3 bases unmatched. The germline V gene encodes CDR1 LGHDT and CDR2 YNNKEL (reference sequence). CDR3 protein: CASSHRTGGEQYF. The CDR3 coding sequence is TGTGCCAGCAGCCACCGGACAGGGGGGGAGCAGTACTTC.

V and J are TRBV7-9 and TRBJ2-3; a weak D match, TRBD2 (6 bases). This CDR3 is built from 15 residues. V lost 4 bases, J lost 1 base, and 12 bases lay in between. Germline lookup yields CDR1 SEHNR and CDR2 FQNEAQ (reference sequence). The CDR3 nucleotides are TGTGCCAGCAGCTGGGGCGGGGCGGGCACAGATACGCAGTATTTT. This encodes CASSWGGAGTDTQYF.

The chain's CDR3 is CSVAGTGNQPQHF. The CDR3 nucleotides read TGCAGCGTTGCAGGGACAGGGAATCAGCCCCAGCATTTT. The V call is TRBV29-1, the J call TRBJ1-5; 9 bases fit TRBD1. The CDR3 length is 13 residues. The J segment lost 4 bases and the V segment lost 4 bases, leaving 2 bases of the junction unmatched. Germline CDR1 reads SQVTM; CDR2 reads ANQGSEA.

The genes are TRBV23-1 and TRBJ1-2; D gene uncertain. TRBV23-1 is assigned to the ORF class and has an uncertain function. Trimming removed 0 bases at V and 3 bases at J, with 5 bases between. This CDR3 spans 13 amino acids. The CDR3 reads CASSQSNHYGYTF. DNA for the CDR3: TGCGCCAGCAGTCAATCGAACCACTATGGCTACACCTTC.

V is TRBV19 and J is TRBJ1-5; no clear D gene. CDR3 length equals 12 residues. Trimming left V 8 bases short and J 0 bases short, with 5 bases between. The germline V gene has CDR1 LNHDA and CDR2 SQIVND (reference sequence). The DNA of the CDR3 is TGTGCCAGTCACGATAGCAATCAGCCCCAGCATTTT. This gives the protein CASHDSNQPQHF.

On this clone: Compared with germline, one end of the junction differs, possibly owing to a read error. The J gene is TRBJ1-6, the V gene TRBV5-1; D unresolved. CDR3 length: 17 residues. Germline CDR1 reads SGHRS; CDR2 reads YFSETQ. As DNA, the CDR3 is TGCGCCGGCAGCTTGGATGGGATTAGCTCCTATAATTCACCCCTCCACTTT. Amino acids: CAGSLDGISSYNSPLHF.

The chain combines TRBV6-1 with TRBJ2-3; 8 bases are shared with TRBD2. The CDR3 is made up of 16 amino acids. Germline loops: CDR1 MNHNS, CDR2 SASEGT. Losses at the gene ends were 1 base for V and 5 bases for J; bases not matched to a gene: 8. The CDR3 DNA reads TGTGCCAGCAGTGAAGGGCGGGGGGCGAAGAAAGATACGCAGTATTTT. Its protein product is CASSEGRGAKKDTQYF.

The chain employs TRBV6-5 and TRBJ1-2, with 7 bases aligning to TRBD1. This CDR3 is built from 14 residues. CDR1 MNHEY and CDR2 SVGAGI come from the germline V gene. V gave up 8 bases and J gave up 7 bases; unmatched junction bases: 13. The CDR3 DNA follows: TGTGCCAGCCCCCAGGAGGGGGCGGGGGTTGGCTACACCTTC. Translation gives CASPQEGAGVGYTF.

V usage is TRBV5-1 and J usage is TRBJ1-2, with TRBD1 matching 8 bases. V lost 4 bases, J lost 6 bases, and 11 bases stayed unmatched. The CDR3 contains 15 residues. Per germline, CDR1 SGHRS and CDR2 YFSETQ. CDR3 sequence reads: CASSPLTGEGNGYTF. Here the CDR3 DNA reads TGCGCCAGCAGCCCCCTGACAGGGGAGGGAAATGGCTACACCTTC.

This chain links TRBV7-2 with TRBJ2-7; 8 bases fit TRBD1. Trimming took 1 base from V and 0 from J; bases not matched to a gene: 5. The CDR3 consists of 16 residues. Germline CDR1 SGHTA, CDR2 FQGNSA. CDR3 bases: TGTGCCAGCAGCTTAGAAGGACAGGGATACTCCTACGAGCAGTACTTC. It is translated as CASSLEGQGYSYEQYF.

J is TRBJ2-2 and V is TRBV27; 8 nucleotides line up with TRBD2. V was clipped by 3 bases and J by 6 bases; unmatched bases: 6. The CDR3 is 15 residues long. CDR1 is MNHEY and CDR2 is SMNVEV in the germline V gene (reference sequence). DNA for the CDR3: TGTGCCAGCAGTTTCCGGGGGGGCAGGTCCGGGGAGCTGTTTTTT. It codes for CASSFRGGRSGELFF.